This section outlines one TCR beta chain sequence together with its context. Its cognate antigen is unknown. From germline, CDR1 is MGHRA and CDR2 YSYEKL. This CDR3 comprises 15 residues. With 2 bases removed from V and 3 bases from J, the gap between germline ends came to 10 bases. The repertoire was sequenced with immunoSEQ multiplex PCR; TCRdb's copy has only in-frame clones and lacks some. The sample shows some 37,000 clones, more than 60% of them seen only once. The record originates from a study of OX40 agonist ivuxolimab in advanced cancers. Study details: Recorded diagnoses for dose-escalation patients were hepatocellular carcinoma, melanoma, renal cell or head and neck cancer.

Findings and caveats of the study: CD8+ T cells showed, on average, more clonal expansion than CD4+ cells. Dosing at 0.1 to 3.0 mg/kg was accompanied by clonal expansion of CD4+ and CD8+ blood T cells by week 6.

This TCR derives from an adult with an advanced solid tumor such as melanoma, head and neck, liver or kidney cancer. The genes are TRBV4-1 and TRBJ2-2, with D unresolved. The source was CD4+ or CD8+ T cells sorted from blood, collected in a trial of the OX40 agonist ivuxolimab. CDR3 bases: TGCGCCAGCAGCCAACTTAGCAGAGACACCGGGGAGCTGTTTTTT. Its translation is CASSQLSRDTGELFF.